This passage covers 16 T cell receptor beta chains from one sample sequenced in a study of T cell clonotyping in hematopoietic cell transplantation. The time point is: recipient sample about 28 days before transplant, after cytoreduction. TCRdb's table, derived via immunoSEQ multiplex PCR, lists solely in-frame clones and lacks some. The sample lists tens of thousands of clones, 85% occurring once. Specimen: peripheral blood mononuclear cells, collected before stem cell transplant. Receptor source: a man aged 55 to 70 with acute myeloid leukemia. Some clones in this sample may be carry-over from other donors' samples.

V gene TRBV2 combines with J gene TRBJ1-6, with no clear D. Trimming took 1 base from V and 7 from J, leaving 11 bases between them. The CDR3 runs 15 residues. Germline V CDR1 and CDR2: SNHLY, FYNNEI. CDR3 in DNA: TGTGCCAGCAGTGAAGGGCAGTCTTTCAATTCACCCCTCCACTTT. It encodes CASSEGQSFNSPLHF.

This chain joins TRBV6-6 and TRBJ1-2; D is unresolved. The CDR3 runs 14 residues. Looked up from germline, CDR1 is MNHNY and CDR2 is SVGAGI (reference sequence). Trimming removed 2 bases at V and 5 bases at J, with 12 bases between. CDR3 nucleotide sequence: TGTGCCAGCAGTTACCTGGGCGGACTTTATGGCTACACCTTC. Translating it yields CASSYLGGLYGYTF.

This chain connects TRBV7-2 to TRBJ1-6; a possible D gene is TRBD1 (6 bases). The germline gives CDR1 SGHTA, CDR2 FQGNSA. Trimming took 3 bases from V and 6 from J, leaving 15 bases between them. The CDR3 sequence is 16 residues long. CDR3 sequence: CASSFLNRRGNSPLHF. CDR3 nucleotide sequence: TGTGCCAGCAGCTTTCTAAATCGCAGGGGTAATTCACCCCTCCACTTT.

The rearrangement uses TRBV5-1 and TRBJ2-7; D is uncertain. Germline CDR1 SGHRS, CDR2 YFSETQ. The CDR3 is made up of 13 amino acids. Deletions cut 4 bases from V and 3 bases from J, with 11 bases between. The CDR3 DNA is TGCGCCAGCAGCCTCGGTGGGTTCTACGAGCAGTACTTC. Translation gives CASSLGGFYEQYF.

The J gene is TRBJ2-7, the V gene TRBV9; D possibly matches TRBD1 or TRBD2 (5 bases each). CDR3 size: 15 residues. V lost 4 bases, J lost 7 bases, and 21 bases lay in between. The germline gives CDR1 SGDLS, CDR2 YYNGEE. CDR3 protein: CASSPLGEEVREQYF. CDR3 coding DNA: TGTGCCAGCAGCCCTCTGGGGGAAGAGGTTCGGGAGCAGTACTTC.

CDR3 DNA sequence: TGTGCCAGCAGCTTAGCGAGCGGGTCACAGTACGAGCAGTACTTC. Translation: CASSLASGSQYEQYF. V gene TRBV7-2 combines with J gene TRBJ2-7; perhaps TRBD2 as D (6 bases). CDR1 is SGHTA, CDR2 FQGNSA, per germline. CDR3 length: 15 residues. V was trimmed by 0 bases and J by 4 bases, leaving 13 bases between them.

The chain employs TRBV9 and TRBJ2-2, with D uncertain. This CDR3 region has 14 residues. V was trimmed by 1 base and J by 1 base, leaving 5 bases between them. Germline CDR1 reads SGDLS; CDR2 reads YYNGEE. The CDR3 nucleotides read TGTGCCAGCAGCGTAACACTGAACACCGGGGAGCTGTTTTTT. As protein: CASSVTLNTGELFF.

The chain is built from TRBV4-3 and TRBJ2-3; D is uncertain. Germline CDR1 and CDR2: LGHNA and YSLEER. CDR3 size: 17 residues. With 0 bases removed from V and 2 bases from J, the gap between germline ends came to 15 bases. CDR3 sequence reads: CASSQEASFYLTDTQYF. In DNA, the CDR3 is TGCGCCAGCAGCCAAGAGGCATCCTTCTACCTCACAGATACGCAGTATTTT.

The chain uses TRBV6-5 and TRBJ1-5; D is ambiguous. V gave up 8 bases and J gave up 0 bases, with 11 bases separating them. Looked up from germline, CDR1 is MNHEY and CDR2 is SVGAGI. This CDR3 has 14 amino acids. The CDR3 coding sequence is TGTGCCAGCGCGTTTAAGTATAGCAATCAGCCCCAGCATTTT. Protein: CASAFKYSNQPQHF.

J is TRBJ2-3 and V is TRBV7-3; D is undetermined. This CDR3 spans 14 amino acids. Germline CDR1 reads SGHTA; CDR2 reads FQGTGA. The germline V and J ends were trimmed by 2 bases and 0 bases, with 6 bases remaining between them. CDR3 loop: CASSLQASTDTQYF. In nucleotides, the CDR3 is TGTGCCAGCAGCTTACAGGCAAGCACAGATACGCAGTATTTT.

This clone was detected only a few times. This rearrangement joins TRBV29-1 to TRBJ1-6; possibly TRBD1 for D (6 bases). Trimming took off 4 bases at V and 10 bases at J, with 14 bases between the two ends. The CDR3 totals 13 residues. CDR1 is SQVTM and CDR2 is ANQGSEA in the germline V gene. The CDR3 region has the DNA TGCAGCGTTGCCGCGGGGGCACGGTCACCCCTCCACTTT. This encodes CSVAAGARSPLHF.

The chain joins TRBV5-8 to TRBJ1-5; TRBD1 matches 8 bases. Trimming removed 2 bases from V and 0 bases from J; junction bases left unmatched: 10. CDR1 and CDR2 from the germline V gene are SGHTS and YDEGEE. The CDR3 length is 18 residues. DNA of the CDR3: TGTGCCAGCAGCTTACAGGGGGGATCTGCGTATAGCAATCAGCCCCAGCATTTT. Translated, it gives CASSLQGGSAYSNQPQHF. The entire variable domain, with the rest obtained from reference TRBV5-8 and TRBJ1-5, is as follows: EAGVTQSPTHLIKTRGQQATLRCSPISGHTSVYWYQQALGLGLQFLLWYDEGEERNRGNFPPRFSGRQFPNYSSELNVNALELEDSALYLCASSLQGGSAYSNQPQHFGDGTRLSIL.

The gene calls are TRBV4-1 and TRBJ2-7; D may be TRBD1 (6 bases). Trimming cost V 5 bases and J 3 bases, with 17 bases left between them. The CDR3 totals 15 residues. The germline CDR1 and CDR2 sequences are MGHRA and YSYEKL. The DNA of the CDR3 is TGCGCCAGCAGCAGCCCAGGGACATCCATCTACGAGCAGTACTTC. Amino acid sequence: CASSSPGTSIYEQYF.

This clone was seen just once. This sequence joins TRBV19 and TRBJ2-5; a possible D gene is TRBD1 (6 bases). The CDR3 is made up of 15 amino acids. Germline V gene lookup returns CDR1 LNHDA and CDR2 SQIVND (reference sequence). Trimming cost V 5 bases and J 5 bases, with 18 bases left between them. The CDR3 DNA is TGTGCCAGTAGTGTTGGGGGCGCAGGTCCGGAGACCCAGTACTTC. Translating it yields CASSVGGAGPETQYF.

This clone was seen only once. The chain is built from TRBV15 and TRBJ2-7; 8 positions agree with TRBD1. The CDR3 is 17 residues long. Germline V gives CDR1 LNHNV, CDR2 YYDKDF (reference sequence). J was trimmed by 2 bases and V by 1 base; bases with no gene match: 10. This CDR3 is CATSRVLTGVRTYEQYF. The CDR3 coding sequence is TGTGCCACCAGCAGAGTCCTGACAGGGGTACGGACCTACGAGCAGTACTTC.

The gene calls are TRBV6-1 and TRBJ1-2; D is unresolved. The V and J ends lost 0 bases and 7 bases respectively, with 15 bases between them. CDR3 length: 15 amino acids. Germline-derived CDR1 and CDR2 are MNHNS and SASEGT. The CDR3 bases are TGTGCCAGCAGTGAAGCGAGCAGTACCCCGCTTGGCTACACCTTC. It is translated as CASSEASSTPLGYTF.